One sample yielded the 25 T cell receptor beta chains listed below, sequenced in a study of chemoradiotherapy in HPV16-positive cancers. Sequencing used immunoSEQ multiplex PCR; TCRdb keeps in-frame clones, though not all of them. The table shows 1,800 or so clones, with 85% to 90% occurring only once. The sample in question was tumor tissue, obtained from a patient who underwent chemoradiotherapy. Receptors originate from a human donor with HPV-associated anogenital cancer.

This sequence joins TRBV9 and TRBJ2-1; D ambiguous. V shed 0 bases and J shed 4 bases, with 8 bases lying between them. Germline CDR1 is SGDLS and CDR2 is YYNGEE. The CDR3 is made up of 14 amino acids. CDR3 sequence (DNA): TGTGCCAGCAGCGTAGCCTACAGTTACAATGAGCAGTTCTTC. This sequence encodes CASSVAYSYNEQFF.

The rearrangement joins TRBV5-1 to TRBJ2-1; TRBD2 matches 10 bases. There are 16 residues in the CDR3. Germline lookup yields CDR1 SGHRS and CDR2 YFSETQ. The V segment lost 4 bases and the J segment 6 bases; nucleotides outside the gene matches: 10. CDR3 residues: CASSLTGSGGGNEQFF. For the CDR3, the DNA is TGCGCCAGCAGCCTCACGGGGAGCGGGGGGGGCAATGAGCAGTTCTTC.

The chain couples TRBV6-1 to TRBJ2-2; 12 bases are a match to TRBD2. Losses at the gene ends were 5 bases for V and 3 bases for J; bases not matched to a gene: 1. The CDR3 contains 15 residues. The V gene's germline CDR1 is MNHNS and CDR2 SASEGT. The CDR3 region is CASSWTSGDTGELFF. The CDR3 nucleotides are TGTGCCAGCAGTTGGACTAGCGGGGACACCGGGGAGCTGTTTTTT.

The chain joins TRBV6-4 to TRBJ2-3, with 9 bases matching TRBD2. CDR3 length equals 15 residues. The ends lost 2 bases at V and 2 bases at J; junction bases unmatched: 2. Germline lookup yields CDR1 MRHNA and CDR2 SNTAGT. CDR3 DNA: TGTGCCAGCAGTGACGCTAGCGGGGCCACAGATACGCAGTATTTT. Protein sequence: CASSDASGATDTQYF.

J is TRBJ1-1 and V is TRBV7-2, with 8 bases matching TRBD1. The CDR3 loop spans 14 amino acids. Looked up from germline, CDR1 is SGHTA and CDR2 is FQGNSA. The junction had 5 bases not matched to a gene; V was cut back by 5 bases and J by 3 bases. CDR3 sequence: CASSAGQGHTEAFF. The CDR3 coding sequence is TGTGCCAGCAGCGCCGGACAGGGCCACACTGAAGCTTTCTTT.

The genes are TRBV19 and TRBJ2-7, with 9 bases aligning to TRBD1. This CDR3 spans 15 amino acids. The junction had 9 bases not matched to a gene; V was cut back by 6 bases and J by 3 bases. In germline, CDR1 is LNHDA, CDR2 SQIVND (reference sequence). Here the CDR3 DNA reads TGTGCCAGTAGAGAGGGACAGGGCAAAGGCTACGAGCAGTACTTC. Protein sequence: CASREGQGKGYEQYF.

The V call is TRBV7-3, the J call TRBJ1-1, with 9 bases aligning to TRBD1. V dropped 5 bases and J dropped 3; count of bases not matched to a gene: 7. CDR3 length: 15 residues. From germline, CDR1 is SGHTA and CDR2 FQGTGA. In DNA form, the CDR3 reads TGTGCCAGCAGCCCACAGGGGGCTCGGCACACTGAAGCTTTCTTT. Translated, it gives CASSPQGARHTEAFF.

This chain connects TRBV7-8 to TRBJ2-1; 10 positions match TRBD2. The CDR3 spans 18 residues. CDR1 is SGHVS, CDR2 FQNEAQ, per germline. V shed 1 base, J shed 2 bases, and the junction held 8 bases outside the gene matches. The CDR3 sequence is CASSLVVVSGGTYNEQFF. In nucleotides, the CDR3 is TGTGCCAGCAGCTTAGTTGTCGTTAGCGGGGGGACCTACAATGAGCAGTTCTTC.

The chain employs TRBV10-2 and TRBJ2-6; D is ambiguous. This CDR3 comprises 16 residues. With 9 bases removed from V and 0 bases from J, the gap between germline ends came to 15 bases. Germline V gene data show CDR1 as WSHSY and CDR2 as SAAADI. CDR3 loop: CASKTDHVSGANVLTF. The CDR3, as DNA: TGCGCCAGTAAGACGGACCATGTCTCTGGGGCCAACGTCCTGACTTTC.

In DNA form, the CDR3 reads TGTGCCAGCAGCTTAGCGGGTGGTCCCTGGGCTGAAGCTTTCTTT. Amino acid sequence: CASSLAGGPWAEAFF. The chain combines TRBV7-9 with TRBJ1-1, with D uncertain. Germline-derived CDR1 and CDR2 are SEHNR and FQNEAQ (reference sequence). Trimming stripped 0 bases from V and 6 bases from J, with 14 bases between. This CDR3 contains 15 residues. The entire variable domain, with the rest obtained from reference TRBV7-9 and TRBJ1-1, is as follows: DTGVSQNPRHKITKRGQNVTFRCDPISEHNRLYWYRQTLGQGPEFLTYFQNEAQLEKSRLLSDRFSAERPKGSFSTLEIQRTEQGDSAMYLCASSLAGGPWAEAFFGQGTRLTVV.

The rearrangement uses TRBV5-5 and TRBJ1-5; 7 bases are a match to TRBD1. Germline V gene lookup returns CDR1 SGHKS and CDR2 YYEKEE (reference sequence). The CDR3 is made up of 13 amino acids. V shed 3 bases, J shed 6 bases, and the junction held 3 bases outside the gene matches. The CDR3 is CASSSNRGQPQHF. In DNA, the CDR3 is TGTGCCAGCAGCTCTAACAGGGGTCAGCCCCAGCATTTT.

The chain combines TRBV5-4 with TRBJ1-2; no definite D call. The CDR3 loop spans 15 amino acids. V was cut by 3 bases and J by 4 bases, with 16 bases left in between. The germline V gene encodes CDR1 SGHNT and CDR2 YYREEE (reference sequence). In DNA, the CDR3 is TGTGCCAGCAGCTCCCTACGATGGACCAGCTATGGCTACACCTTC. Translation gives CASSSLRWTSYGYTF.

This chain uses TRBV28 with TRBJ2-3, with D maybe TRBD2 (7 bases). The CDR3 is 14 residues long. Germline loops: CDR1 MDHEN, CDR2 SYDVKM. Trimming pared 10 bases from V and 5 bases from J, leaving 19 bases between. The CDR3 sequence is CATSLGGEEDTQYF. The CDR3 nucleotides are TGTGCCACCTCCTTAGGGGGGGAGGAAGATACGCAGTATTTT.

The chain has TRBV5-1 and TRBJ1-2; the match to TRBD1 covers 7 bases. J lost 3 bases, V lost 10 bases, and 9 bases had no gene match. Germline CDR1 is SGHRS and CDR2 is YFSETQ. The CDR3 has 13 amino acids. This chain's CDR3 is CASSGGTDYGYTF. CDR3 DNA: TGCGCCTCTTCAGGGGGGACTGACTATGGCTACACCTTC.

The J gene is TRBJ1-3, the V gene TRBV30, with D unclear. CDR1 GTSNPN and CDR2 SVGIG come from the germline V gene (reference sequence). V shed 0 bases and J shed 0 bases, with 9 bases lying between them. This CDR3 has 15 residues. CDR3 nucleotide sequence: TGTGCCTGGAGTGTAGGGCAGTTCTCTGGAAACACCATATATTTT. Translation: CAWSVGQFSGNTIYF.

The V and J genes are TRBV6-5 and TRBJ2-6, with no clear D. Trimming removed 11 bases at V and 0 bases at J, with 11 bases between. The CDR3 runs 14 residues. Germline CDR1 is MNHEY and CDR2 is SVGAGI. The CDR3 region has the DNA TGTGCCGGTGGGTCGAACTCTGGGGCCAACGTCCTGACTTTC. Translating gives CAGGSNSGANVLTF.

For the CDR3, the DNA is TGTGCCAGCAGACCAGCGGGGGCCTACGAGCAGTACTTC. Its translation: CASRPAGAYEQYF. The rearrangement uses TRBV7-6 and TRBJ2-7; 8 bases fit TRBD2. The CDR3 is made up of 13 amino acids. With 6 bases clipped from V and 2 bases from J, the junction kept 3 bases outside the gene matches. Germline V gene data show CDR1 as SGHVS and CDR2 as FNYEAQ.

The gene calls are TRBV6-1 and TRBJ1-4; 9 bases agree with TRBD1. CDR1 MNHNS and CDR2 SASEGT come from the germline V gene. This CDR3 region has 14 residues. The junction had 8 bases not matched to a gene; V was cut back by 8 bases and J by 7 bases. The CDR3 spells CASRGGQGAEKLFF. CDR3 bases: TGTGCCAGCCGTGGGGGACAGGGAGCTGAAAAACTGTTTTTT.

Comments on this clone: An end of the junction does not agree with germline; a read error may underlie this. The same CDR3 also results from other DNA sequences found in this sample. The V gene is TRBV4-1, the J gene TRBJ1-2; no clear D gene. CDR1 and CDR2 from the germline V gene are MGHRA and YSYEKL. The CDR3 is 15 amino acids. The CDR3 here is CASSQDPGPNYGYTF. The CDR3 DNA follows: TGCGCCAGTAGCCAAGACCCCGGGCCTAACTATGGCTACACCTTC.

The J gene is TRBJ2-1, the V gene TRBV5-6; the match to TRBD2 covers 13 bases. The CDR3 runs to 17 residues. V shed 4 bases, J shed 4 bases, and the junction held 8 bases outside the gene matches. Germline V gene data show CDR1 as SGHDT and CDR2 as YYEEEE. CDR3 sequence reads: CASSVTSGGAYYNEQFF. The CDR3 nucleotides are TGTGCCAGCAGCGTCACTAGCGGGGGGGCTTATTACAATGAGCAGTTCTTC. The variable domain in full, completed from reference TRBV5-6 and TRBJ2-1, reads DAGVTQSPTHLIKTRGQQVTLRCSPKSGHDTVSWYQQALGQGPQFIFQYYEEEERQRGNFPDRFSGHQFPNYSSELNVNALLLGDSALYLCASSVTSGGAYYNEQFFGPGTRLTVL.

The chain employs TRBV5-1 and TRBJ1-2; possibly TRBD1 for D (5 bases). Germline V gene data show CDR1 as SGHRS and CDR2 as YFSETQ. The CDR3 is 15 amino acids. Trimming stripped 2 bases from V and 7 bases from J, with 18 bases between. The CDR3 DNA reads TGCGCCAGCAGCTTTATTACCGGCCCTGGGGGTGGCTACACCTTC. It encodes CASSFITGPGGGYTF.

In DNA form, the CDR3 reads TGTGCCAGCAGTTATGATAGCCTCTCCTACAATGAGCAGTTCTTC. Translated: CASSYDSLSYNEQFF. The chain employs TRBV6-6 and TRBJ2-1; D unresolved. V dropped 3 bases and J dropped 0 bases, with 9 bases sitting between them. The V gene's germline CDR1 is MNHNY and CDR2 SVGAGI (reference sequence). The CDR3 length is 15 residues.

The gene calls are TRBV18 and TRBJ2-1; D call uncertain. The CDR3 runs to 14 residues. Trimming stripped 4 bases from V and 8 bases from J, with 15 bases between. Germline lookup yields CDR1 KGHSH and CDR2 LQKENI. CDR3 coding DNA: TGTGCCAGCTCACTGAGACACCATCCAGATGAGCAGTTCTTC. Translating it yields CASSLRHHPDEQFF.

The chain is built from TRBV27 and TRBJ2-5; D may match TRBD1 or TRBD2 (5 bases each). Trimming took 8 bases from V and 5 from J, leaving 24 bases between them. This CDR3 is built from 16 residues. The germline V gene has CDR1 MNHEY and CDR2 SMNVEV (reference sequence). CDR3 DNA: TGTGCCAGCCGAGGGGCTAGTCAAGTTCTTCGGGAGACCCAGTACTTC. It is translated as CASRGASQVLRETQYF.

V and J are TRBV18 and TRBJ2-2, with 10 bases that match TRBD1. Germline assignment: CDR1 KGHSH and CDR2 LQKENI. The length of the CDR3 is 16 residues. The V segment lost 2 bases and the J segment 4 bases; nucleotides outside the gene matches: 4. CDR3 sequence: CASSPAGQGSTGELFF. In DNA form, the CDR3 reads TGTGCCAGCTCACCAGCGGGACAGGGGTCCACCGGGGAGCTGTTTTTT. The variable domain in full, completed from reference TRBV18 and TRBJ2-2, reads NAGVMQNPRHLVRRRGQEARLRCSPMKGHSHVYWYRQLPEEGLKFMVYLQKENIIDESGMPKERFSAEFPKEGPSILRIQQVVRGDSAAYFCASSPAGQGSTGELFFGEGSRLTVL.